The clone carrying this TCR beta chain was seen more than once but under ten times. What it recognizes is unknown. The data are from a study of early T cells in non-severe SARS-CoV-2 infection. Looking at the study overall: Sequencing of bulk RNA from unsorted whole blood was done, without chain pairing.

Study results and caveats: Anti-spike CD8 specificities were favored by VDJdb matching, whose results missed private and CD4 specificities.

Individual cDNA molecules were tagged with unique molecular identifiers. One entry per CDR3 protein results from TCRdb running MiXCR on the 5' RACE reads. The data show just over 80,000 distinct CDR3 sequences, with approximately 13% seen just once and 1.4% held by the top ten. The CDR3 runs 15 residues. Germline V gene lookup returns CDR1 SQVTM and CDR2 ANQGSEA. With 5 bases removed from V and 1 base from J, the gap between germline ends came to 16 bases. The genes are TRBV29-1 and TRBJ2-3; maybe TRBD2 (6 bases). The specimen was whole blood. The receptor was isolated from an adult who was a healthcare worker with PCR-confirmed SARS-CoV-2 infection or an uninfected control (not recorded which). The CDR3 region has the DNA TGCAGCGTTCCCCCCGCGGGACTCGGCACAGATACGCAGTATTTT. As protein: CSVPPAGLGTDTQYF.